The T cell receptor beta chain under discussion was sequenced for a study of blood T cells in healthy people across ages. A sample-barcoded 5' primer and a J-beta primer mix were used in a second PCR of about 6 to 11 cycles. Each cDNA molecule carried a tag from a template-switch adaptor that contained 12 random nucleotides. TCRdb processed the 5' RACE reads anew with MiXCR; each CDR3 protein has one entry. The sample shows about a million distinct CDR3 sequences, roughly 50% of them seen only once. The CDR3 is 13 residues long. Germline trimming cut 8 bases from V and 6 bases from J; bases unmatched to any gene: 10. Germline loops: CDR1 ENHRY, CDR2 SYGVKD.

The specimen sequenced was blood. The clonotype originates from a man younger than 40 in good health. The V gene is TRBV10-3, the J gene TRBJ2-7; 7 positions agree with TRBD2. The CDR3: CAIGGVGSGEQYF. The CDR3, as DNA: TGTGCCATCGGGGGGGTCGGAAGCGGCGAGCAGTACTTC.